These T cell receptor beta chains were read from a single sample in a study of regulatory T cells in long-lasting Graves disease. TCRdb re-called the multiplex PCR reads through MiXCR, storing one row per CDR3 protein. Here the sample spans hundreds of thousands of distinct CDR3 sequences, about 16% being singletons. The data were also submitted as part of a second study, on T cells in Graves' hyperthyroidism and ophthalmopathy.

Sequences were derived from peripheral blood mononuclear cells (PBMCs), sampled at new diagnosis, from a patient treated with antithyroid drugs. The origin of the receptors is a woman aged 25 to 39 with Graves disease. CDR3s include the opening cysteine and the closing phenylalanine or tryptophan. A D gene is named only where the DNA matches it firmly. Where a row states a size, it is once, few, many or the class of an expanded clone; other rows omit it.

j_gene,abundance,len,v_gene,d_gene,CDR3nt,CDR3aa
TRBJ1-4,few,14,TRBV6-1,TRBD1,TGTGCCAGCAGCCCTGGGACAGGGGGTCAAAAACTGTTTTTT,CASSPGTGGQKLFF
TRBJ2-4,-,19,TRBV5-1,TRBD1,TGCGCCAGCAGCCCGAAACCGGGACAGGGAATACTAGCCAAAAACATTCAGTACTTC,CASSPKPGQGILAKNIQYF
TRBJ1-1,many,11,TRBV6-1,-,TGTGCCACCGGTGGGGCCGGTGAAGCTTTCTTT,CATGGAGEAFF
TRBJ2-5,many,14,TRBV2,-,TGTGCCAGCAGTGAAGGGGGCCCGCGAGAGACCCAGTACTTC,CASSEGGPRETQYF
TRBJ1-5,-,16,TRBV28,-,TGTGCCAGCAGACCCCAGGGGCGGCTTACGGATCAGCCCCAGCATTTT,CASRPQGRLTDQPQHF
TRBJ1-2,many,14,TRBV28,-,TGTGCCAGCAGTTTATCCTTCGGCGACTATGGCTACACCTTC,CASSLSFGDYGYTF
TRBJ2-3,-,17,TRBV7-6,TRBD2,TGTGCCAGCAGCTTAGCTAGCGGGAGGGAGATCACAGATACGCAGTATTTT,CASSLASGREITDTQYF
TRBJ2-3,few,14,TRBV30,-,TGTGCCTGGAGTGTTTTGGGGAAGGCAGATACGCAGTATTTT,CAWSVLGKADTQYF
TRBJ1-2,many,11,TRBV30,-,TGTGCCTGGGGGTCCGCTAATGGCTACACCTTC,CAWGSANGYTF
TRBJ2-7,-,14,TRBV3-1,-,TGTGCCAGCAGCCAAGGGGCTAGGCCCTACGAGCAGTACTTC,CASSQGARPYEQYF
TRBJ1-5,-,14,TRBV12-3/TRBV12-4,TRBD1,TGTGCCAGCGGCGGACAGGGAATCAATCAGCCCCAGCATTTT,CASGGQGINQPQHF
TRBJ2-1,-,17,TRBV7-6,-,TGTGCCAGCTCGCAAGCGCAGATACAGGGACCGGAAAATGAGCAGTTCTTC,CASSQAQIQGPENEQFF
TRBJ2-7,many,16,TRBV28,-,TGTGCCAGCAGTCCACACGAAAAGCGGGTAGGATACGAGCAGTACTTC,CASSPHEKRVGYEQYF
TRBJ1-2,-,14,TRBV5-1,-,TGCGCCAGCAGCTTGGATGCAGGGGTTGATGGCTACACCTTC,CASSLDAGVDGYTF
TRBJ2-7,-,15,TRBV7-9,-,TGTGCCAGCAGCTTAACTGACACCCTCTCCTACGAGCAGTACTTC,CASSLTDTLSYEQYF
TRBJ2-7,many,13,TRBV6-1,-,TGTGCCAGCAGTGTATCGGGGAACTACGAGCAGTACTTC,CASSVSGNYEQYF
TRBJ2-7,many,15,TRBV12-3/TRBV12-4,TRBD1,TGTGCCAGCAGATCGGACAGGCGCCAGGGCGGGGAGCAGTACTTC,CASRSDRRQGGEQYF
TRBJ1-5,-,12,TRBV30,-,TGTGCCTGGGACAGAACCAATCAGCCCCAGCATTTT,CAWDRTNQPQHF
TRBJ2-7,-,13,TRBV30,-,TGTGCCTGGGGTCAGGGGACTACCTACGAGCAGTACTTC,CAWGQGTTYEQYF
TRBJ2-7,-,14,TRBV6-2/TRBV6-3,-,TGTGCCAGCAGTTACCGGGAAAGCTCCTACGAGCAGTACTTC,CASSYRESSYEQYF
TRBJ2-1,-,16,TRBV3-1,TRBD1,TGTGCCAGCAGCCAATTTTGGGACAGGGAAGGAAATGAGCAGTTCTTC,CASSQFWDREGNEQFF
TRBJ1-4,many,15,TRBV11-2,-,TGTGCCAGCAGCTTACTACTTGCAACTAATGAAAAACTGTTTTTT,CASSLLLATNEKLFF
TRBJ1-1,many,15,TRBV6-5,-,TGTGCCAGCAGTTACCATCGGGGGACATACTCTGAAGCTTTCTTT,CASSYHRGTYSEAFF
TRBJ1-3,many,16,TRBV28,-,TGTGCCAGCAGTTTCAGAGGGGTCGGCTCTGGAAACACCATATATTTT,CASSFRGVGSGNTIYF
TRBJ2-1,-,14,TRBV20-1,-,TGCAGTGCTCCCTCGCATGTACTGCCGCGTGAGCAGTTCTTC,CSAPSHVLPREQFF
TRBJ1-5,few,15,TRBV19,-,TGTGCCAGTAGGGGACCGGGGGGCGGCAATCAGCCCCAGCATTTT,CASRGPGGGNQPQHF
TRBJ2-3,many,14,TRBV28,-,TGTGCCAGCAGTCTTATAAGGGGTTCGGATACGCAGTATTTT,CASSLIRGSDTQYF
TRBJ2-7,-,15,TRBV6-9,-,TGTGCCAGCAGTTACCGCCCAGATTGGACCTACGAGCAGTACTTC,CASSYRPDWTYEQYF
TRBJ1-5,few,14,TRBV20-1,-,TGCAGTGCTAGAGATCCGGGAATCAATCAGCCCCAGCATTTT,CSARDPGINQPQHF
TRBJ2-2,-,19,TRBV7-3,TRBD2,TGTGCCAGCAGACCGGGACTAGCGGGAGTAAAACGGAACACCGGGGAGCTGTTTTTT,CASRPGLAGVKRNTGELFF
TRBJ1-1,few,14,TRBV30,TRBD1,TGTGCCTGGGGACAGGGAACTTCTTACACTGAAGCTTTCTTT,CAWGQGTSYTEAFF
TRBJ1-1,-,14,TRBV10-2,-,TGCGCCAGCAGAATTCCAGGTTGGAACACTGAAGCTTTCTTT,CASRIPGWNTEAFF
TRBJ2-7,few,13,TRBV30,TRBD1,TGTGCCTGGAGTTTGGGACAGTCTTACGAGCAGTACTTC,CAWSLGQSYEQYF
TRBJ2-1,-,14,TRBV7-9,-,TGTGCCAGCAGCTTAGGGTTTGGGAACAATGAGCAGTTCTTC,CASSLGFGNNEQFF
TRBJ2-2,many,16,TRBV11-2,-,TGTGCCAGCAGCTTAGATCTGGGTGCAGACACCGGGGAGCTGTTTTTT,CASSLDLGADTGELFF
TRBJ1-2,many,13,TRBV5-1,-,TGCGCCAGCAGCCCGCTGGGGAGCTATGGCTACACCTTC,CASSPLGSYGYTF
TRBJ2-1,few,13,TRBV7-8,-,TGTGCCAGCAGCTTCCACCGCGAGGATGAGCAGTTCTTC,CASSFHREDEQFF
TRBJ2-3,many,16,TRBV27,-,TGTGCCAGCAGTTTATCTGGAGGGCCTAGCACAGATACGCAGTATTTT,CASSLSGGPSTDTQYF
TRBJ2-3,-,14,TRBV20-1,-,TGCAGTGCTAGAGTTGGGGGGAGCCGAGATACGCAGTATTTT,CSARVGGSRDTQYF
TRBJ1-4,many,13,TRBV20-1,-,TGCAGTGCTACAGGGTCAACTAATGAAAAACTGTTTTTT,CSATGSTNEKLFF
TRBJ2-7,many,16,TRBV3-1,-,TGTGCCAGCAGCCAAGGGGGTCCGGGGATCTCCTACGAGCAGTACTTC,CASSQGGPGISYEQYF
TRBJ1-6,many,15,TRBV7-3,-,TGTGCCAGCAGCTCCAGGACGGGAACGGATTCACCCCTCCACTTT,CASSSRTGTDSPLHF
TRBJ2-5,few,15,TRBV28,-,TGTGCCAGCATTCCAAGGGTCCCCCTGGGGGAGACCCAGTACTTC,CASIPRVPLGETQYF
TRBJ2-1,many,17,TRBV7-8,TRBD2,TGTGCCAGCAGCTTAGAGGAAGCGGGACTCCCTTACAATGAGCAGTTCTTC,CASSLEEAGLPYNEQFF
TRBJ1-2,many,13,TRBV20-1,-,TGCAGTGCTCTCGGACGGATAAACTATGGCTACACCTTC,CSALGRINYGYTF
TRBJ1-4,few,11,TRBV20-1,-,TGCAGTGCTAGGGTAGAGGAAAAACTGTTTTTT,CSARVEEKLFF
TRBJ1-2,many,14,TRBV28,-,TGTGCCAGCAGTTTGGGCAGGACTTCCTATGGCTACACCTTC,CASSLGRTSYGYTF
TRBJ1-6,-,17,TRBV7-9,TRBD1,TGTGCCAGCAGCGACGAGATAGACAGGGCGTATAATTCACCCCTCCACTTT,CASSDEIDRAYNSPLHF
TRBJ1-5,-,12,TRBV29-1,-,TGCAGCGCTGGGTGGGTGGATCAGCCCCAGCATTTT,CSAGWVDQPQHF
TRBJ2-3,many,13,TRBV7-2,-,TGTGCCAGCAGCTTAGTCCTAGCAGATACGCAGTATTTT,CASSLVLADTQYF
TRBJ2-7,few,11,TRBV28,-,TGTGCCAGCAGAGGGAAATACGAGCAGTACTTC,CASRGKYEQYF
TRBJ2-7,-,13,TRBV20-1,-,TGCAGTGCTAGCGGGAGATTGCCCTACGAGCAGTACTTC,CSASGRLPYEQYF
TRBJ2-1,-,11,TRBV4-2,-,TGTGCCAGCAGCCAAGAGGGGGAGCAGTTCTTC,CASSQEGEQFF
TRBJ2-3,many,12,TRBV7-9,-,TGTGCCAGCGGGCTACAGGGAGATACGCAGTATTTT,CASGLQGDTQYF
TRBJ1-5,few,12,TRBV5-8,-,TGTGCCAGCAGCTTGCCTACGGCCGCCGGGCATTTT,CASSLPTAAGHF
TRBJ1-5,many,15,TRBV27,-,TGTGCCAGCAGTCCCGGATGGCAGGGCAATCAGCCCCAGCATTTT,CASSPGWQGNQPQHF
TRBJ2-1,many,13,TRBV7-3,-,TGTGCCAGCAGCTCCTACCCAGGCAATGAGCAGTTCTTC,CASSSYPGNEQFF